Below, one TCR beta chain is given with its context. Its antigen is undetermined. The authors extracted RNA and reverse transcribed it into cDNA as the sequencing template. Profiled with immunoSEQ multiplex PCR; TCRdb holds only in-frame clones, not every one. The sample yields fewer than 110,000 clones, less than 70% seen once. This sample is drawn from a study of CD8+ T cells in alopecia areata. Study results and caveats: When scalp samples are sequenced, resident alphabeta T cells of normal skin are also captured. In patients, TCRs were shared less clearly than in mice, and HLA may possibly be involved.

This CDR3 has 15 residues. Unmatched junction bases numbered 10, after V lost 6 bases and J lost 4 bases. CDR1 is SNHLY, CDR2 FYNNEI, per germline. Both CD4+ and CD8+ T cells were separated by sorting PBMCs. The clonotype originates from a human donor in good health. The V call is TRBV2, the J call TRBJ2-7; 9 nucleotides agree with TRBD2. The source material was CD4+ T cells sorted from blood. The CDR3 sequence: CASSTQTSGEYEQYF. CDR3 nucleotide sequence: TGTGCCAGCAGCACCCAGACTAGCGGCGAGTACGAGCAGTACTTC.